These 17 T cell receptor beta chains came from one sample sequenced in a study of identical twins. Via MiXCR, TCRdb re-called the 5' RACE reads, giving one row per CDR3 protein. The table shows 650,000 to 800,000 distinct CDR3 sequences, with under 9% occurring only once. The data were also submitted as part of a second study, on yellow fever vaccine responses in identical twins.

Sequenced material: PBMCs. These receptors all stem from a woman younger than 30 in good health.

This clonotype was found a few times. The genes are TRBV10-3 and TRBJ2-1, with a possible D match to TRBD2 (6 bases). The CDR3 consists of 18 residues. V was trimmed by 4 bases and J by 0 bases, leaving 19 bases between them. Germline V CDR1 and CDR2: ENHRY, SYGVKD. DNA for the CDR3: TGTGCCATCAGTGCCGGGGGTCAAAATGCTGGCTCCTACAATGAGCAGTTCTTC. It specifies CAISAGGQNAGSYNEQFF.

In its sample, this clonotype was seen a few times. The chain couples TRBV6-2 or TRBV6-3 to TRBJ2-1, with D maybe TRBD1 (6 bases). V lost 7 bases to trimming and J lost 10 bases, with 26 bases between them. The CDR3 sequence is 16 residues long. Germline V CDR1 and CDR2: MNHEY, SVGEGT. The CDR3 loop is CASIHHPVRGQGEQFF. CDR3 sequence (DNA): TGTGCCAGCATACACCACCCCGTCCGAGGCCAGGGGGAGCAGTTCTTC.

This sequence joins TRBV29-1 and TRBJ2-7; TRBD1 might be the D (5 bases). CDR1 and CDR2 (germline): SQVTM, ANQGSEA. Between the trimmed V and J ends, which lost 4 bases and 0 bases, there was a span of 10 bases. There are 13 residues in the CDR3. DNA of the CDR3: TGCAGCGTTGTGGGCAGGGACTCCTACGAGCAGTACTTC. Protein product: CSVVGRDSYEQYF.

This clonotype was detected a few times. The chain recombines TRBV12-3 or TRBV12-4 with TRBJ2-1, with 7 positions matching TRBD2. With V trimmed by 2 bases and J by 8 bases, 9 bases remained unmatched. This CDR3 region has 15 residues. The CDR3 nucleotides are TGTGCCAGCAGTTTATTCGGCGGGGGAGTTGATGAGCAGTTCTTC. Protein: CASSLFGGGVDEQFF.

The rearrangement joins TRBV20-1 to TRBJ1-2; the D is unclear. V was shortened by 3 bases and J by 13 bases, with 15 bases between the two germline ends. The CDR3 has 11 residues. Per germline, CDR1 DFQATT and CDR2 SNEGSKA (reference sequence). This chain's CDR3 is CSASSSLFSTF. The CDR3 DNA is TGCAGTGCTAGTTCCAGTCTTTTTAGCACCTTC.

The V gene is TRBV12-3 or TRBV12-4, the J gene TRBJ2-3; no clear D. V lost 6 bases to trimming and J lost 5 bases, with 12 bases between them. This CDR3 contains 13 residues. CDR3 nucleotide sequence: TGTGCCAGCAGAGGAGAGTGGGTAGATACGCAGTATTTT. Translation gives CASRGEWVDTQYF.

This clonotype was counted many times. The chain employs TRBV4-2 and TRBJ2-7, with D perhaps TRBD1 or TRBD2 (5 bases each). This CDR3 has 16 residues. CDR1 is LGHNA and CDR2 is YNFKEQ in the germline V gene. Trimming took off 0 bases at V and 9 bases at J, with 21 bases between the two ends. The DNA for the CDR3 is TGTGCCAGCAGCCAAGAACTAGGGACCGCTCTACGAGGGCAGTACTTC. Translation: CASSQELGTALRGQYF.

In this sample, this clonotype turned up a few times. The chain has TRBV4-2 and TRBJ2-2, with 13 bases lining up with TRBD2. This CDR3 has 18 amino acids. J gave up 0 bases and V 4 bases, and 5 bases lay outside the gene matches. Germline lookup yields CDR1 LGHNA and CDR2 YNFKEQ. Here the CDR3 reads CASSPLLAGGTNTGELFF. CDR3 DNA: TGTGCCAGCAGCCCTCTACTAGCGGGAGGGACGAACACCGGGGAGCTGTTTTTT.

This clonotype has just a few counts. The chain employs TRBV6-4 and TRBJ2-3; D not certain. Germline lookup yields CDR1 MRHNA and CDR2 SNTAGT. Trimming cost V 3 bases and J 4 bases, with 8 bases left between them. The CDR3 sequence is 13 residues long. CDR3 loop: CASSEGSADTQYF. Here the CDR3 DNA reads TGTGCCAGCAGTGAGGGTTCCGCAGATACGCAGTATTTT.

This clonotype was recorded many times. J is TRBJ2-3 and V is TRBV6-1; 7 bases are shared with TRBD1. Per the germline V gene, CDR1 is MNHNS and CDR2 is SASEGT. The CDR3 spans 14 residues. Unmatched junction bases numbered 7, after V lost 5 bases and J lost 5 bases. CDR3 nucleotides: TGTGCCAGCAGTCGAGGACAGGCGCAAGATACGCAGTATTTT. Protein sequence: CASSRGQAQDTQYF.

The chain recombines TRBV9 with TRBJ2-3; no clear D gene. CDR1 is SGDLS and CDR2 is YYNGEE in the germline V gene. CDR3 length: 12 amino acids. V lost 0 bases and J 5 bases, leaving 4 bases between the germline ends. CDR3 protein: CASSVAEDTQYF. The CDR3 region has the DNA TGTGCCAGCAGCGTAGCGGAAGATACGCAGTATTTT.

This clonotype was seen a few times. This chain uses TRBV5-1 with TRBJ2-7; TRBD2 matches at 8 bases. The germline V gene has CDR1 SGHRS and CDR2 YFSETQ. This CDR3 has 14 amino acids. With 4 bases clipped from V and 0 bases from J, the junction kept 3 bases outside the gene matches. The CDR3 nucleotides are TGCGCCAGCAGCGGCGGGGGGAACTCCTACGAGCAGTACTTC. Protein: CASSGGGNSYEQYF. Using reference TRBV5-1 and TRBJ2-7 for the parts outside the CDR3, the full variable domain is KAGVTQTPRYLIKTRGQQVTLSCSPISGHRSVSWYQQTPGQGLQFLFEYFSETQRNKGNFPGRFSGRQFSNSRSEMNVSTLELGDSALYLCASSGGGNSYEQYFGPGTRLTVT.

This chain connects TRBV28 to TRBJ2-7, with TRBD2 identical over 7 bases. Germline assignment: CDR1 MDHEN and CDR2 SYDVKM. Trimming cost V 6 bases and J 6 bases; bases outside gene matches: 2. The CDR3 totals 11 residues. This CDR3 reads CASSGRFEQYF. The CDR3 DNA reads as TGTGCCAGCAGCGGGAGGTTCGAGCAGTACTTC.

This clonotype was counted between two and nine times. The CDR3 DNA reads TGTGCCAGCATGCGCACAGATACGCAGTATTTT. Protein: CASMRTDTQYF. The chain uses TRBV7-9 and TRBJ2-3; the D is unclear. The CDR3 runs to 11 residues. Germline CDR1 SEHNR, CDR2 FQNEAQ (reference sequence). The V end lost 7 bases, the J end lost 1 base, and 3 bases lay between the germline ends.

This clonotype was recorded a few times. V gene TRBV18 combines with J gene TRBJ2-2, with TRBD1 as a possible D gene (6 bases). The germline V gene has CDR1 KGHSH and CDR2 LQKENI. This CDR3 is built from 13 residues. Trimming pared 4 bases from V and 7 bases from J, leaving 10 bases between. In DNA, the CDR3 is TGTGCCAGCTCACGACAGGCTAACGGGGAGCTGTTTTTT. Its translation: CASSRQANGELFF.

The chain uses TRBV10-3 and TRBJ2-7; D is possibly TRBD2 (7 bases). V was cut by 3 bases and J by 7 bases, with 22 bases left in between. This CDR3 comprises 16 residues. Germline V lookup: CDR1 ENHRY, CDR2 SYGVKD. The CDR3 loop is CAISDTSRGAGGEQYF. The CDR3 DNA is TGTGCCATCAGTGATACGTCCCGGGGGGCAGGAGGAGAGCAGTACTTC.

The CDR3 DNA sequence: TGTGCCACCAGCAGAGACGGGCTAGCGGAGAATGAGCAGTTCTTC. Protein product: CATSRDGLAENEQFF. The rearrangement uses TRBV15 and TRBJ2-1; 7 bases line up with TRBD2. This CDR3 is built from 15 residues. With V trimmed by 0 bases and J by 7 bases, 6 bases remained unmatched. The germline gives CDR1 LNHNV, CDR2 YYDKDF (reference sequence).